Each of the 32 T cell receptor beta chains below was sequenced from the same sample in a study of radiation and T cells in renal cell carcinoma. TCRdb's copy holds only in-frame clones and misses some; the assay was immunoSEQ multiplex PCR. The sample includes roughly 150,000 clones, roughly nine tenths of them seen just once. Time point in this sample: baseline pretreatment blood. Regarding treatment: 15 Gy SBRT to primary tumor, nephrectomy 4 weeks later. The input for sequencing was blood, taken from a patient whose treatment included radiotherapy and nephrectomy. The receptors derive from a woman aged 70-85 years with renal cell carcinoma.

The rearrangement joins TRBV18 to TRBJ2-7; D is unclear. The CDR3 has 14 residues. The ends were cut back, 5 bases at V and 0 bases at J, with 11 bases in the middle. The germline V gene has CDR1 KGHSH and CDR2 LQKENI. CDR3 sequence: CASSWSLSSYEQYF. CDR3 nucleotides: TGTGCCAGCTCATGGAGCTTAAGCTCCTACGAGCAGTACTTC.

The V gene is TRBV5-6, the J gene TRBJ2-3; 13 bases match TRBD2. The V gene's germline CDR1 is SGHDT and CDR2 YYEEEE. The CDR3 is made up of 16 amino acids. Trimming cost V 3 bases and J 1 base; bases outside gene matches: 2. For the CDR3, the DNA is TGTGCCAGCAGCTCAGGACTAGCGGGGGGCACAGATACGCAGTATTTT. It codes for CASSSGLAGGTDTQYF.

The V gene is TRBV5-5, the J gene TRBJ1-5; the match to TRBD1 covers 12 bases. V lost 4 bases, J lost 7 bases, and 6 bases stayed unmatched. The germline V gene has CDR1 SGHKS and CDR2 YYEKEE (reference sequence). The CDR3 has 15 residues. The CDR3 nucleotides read TGTGCCAGCAGCAAGGGACAGGGGGCCGGACAGCCCCAGCATTTT. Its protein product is CASSKGQGAGQPQHF.

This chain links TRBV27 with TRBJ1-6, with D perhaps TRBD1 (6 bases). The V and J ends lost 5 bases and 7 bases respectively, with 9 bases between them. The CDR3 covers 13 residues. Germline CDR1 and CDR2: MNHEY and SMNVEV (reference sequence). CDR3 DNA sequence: TGTGCCAGCAGTCAGGGGCCAAATTCACCCCTCCACTTT. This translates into CASSQGPNSPLHF.

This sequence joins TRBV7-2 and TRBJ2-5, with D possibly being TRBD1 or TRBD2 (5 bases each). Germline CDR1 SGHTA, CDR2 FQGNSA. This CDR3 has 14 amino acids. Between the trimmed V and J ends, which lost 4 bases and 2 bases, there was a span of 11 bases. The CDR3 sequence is CASSSGTFQETQYF. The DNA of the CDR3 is TGTGCCAGCAGCTCCGGGACCTTTCAAGAGACCCAGTACTTC.

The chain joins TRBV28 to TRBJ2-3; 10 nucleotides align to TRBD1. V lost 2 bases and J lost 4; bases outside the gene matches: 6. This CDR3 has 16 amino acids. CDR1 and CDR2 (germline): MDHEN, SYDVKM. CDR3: CASSLRPDRGADTQYF. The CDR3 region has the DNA TGTGCCAGCAGTTTACGACCGGACAGGGGGGCAGATACGCAGTATTTT.

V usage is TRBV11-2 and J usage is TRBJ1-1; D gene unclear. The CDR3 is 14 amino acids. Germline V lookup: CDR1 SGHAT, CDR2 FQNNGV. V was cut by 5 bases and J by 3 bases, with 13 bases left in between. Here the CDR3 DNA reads TGTGCCAGCAGCCTTTACCGCCCGGACACTGAAGCTTTCTTT. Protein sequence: CASSLYRPDTEAFF.

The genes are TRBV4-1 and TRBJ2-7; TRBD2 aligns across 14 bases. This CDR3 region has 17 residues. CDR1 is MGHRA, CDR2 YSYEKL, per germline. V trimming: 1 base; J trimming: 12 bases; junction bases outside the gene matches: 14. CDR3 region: CASSQVHPTSGGGASYF. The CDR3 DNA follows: TGCGCCAGCAGCCAAGTCCACCCGACTAGCGGGGGGGGTGCATCGTACTTC.

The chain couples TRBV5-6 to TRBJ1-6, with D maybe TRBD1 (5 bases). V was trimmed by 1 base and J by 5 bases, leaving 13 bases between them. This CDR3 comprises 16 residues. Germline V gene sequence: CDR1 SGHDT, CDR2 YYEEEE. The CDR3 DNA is TGTGCCAGCAGCTTGAGGAGTGGGACGAATAATTCACCCCTCCACTTT. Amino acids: CASSLRSGTNNSPLHF.

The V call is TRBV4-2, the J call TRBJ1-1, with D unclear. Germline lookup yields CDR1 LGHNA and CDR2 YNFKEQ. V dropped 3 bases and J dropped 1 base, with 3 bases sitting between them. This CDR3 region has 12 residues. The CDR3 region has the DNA TGTGCCAGCAGCCACGGGAACACTGAAGCTTTCTTT. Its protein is CASSHGNTEAFF.

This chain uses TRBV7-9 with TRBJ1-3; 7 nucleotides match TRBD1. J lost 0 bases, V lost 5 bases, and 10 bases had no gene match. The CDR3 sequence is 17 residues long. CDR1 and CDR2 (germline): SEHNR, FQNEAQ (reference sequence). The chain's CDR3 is CASSPRQGYNSGNTIYF. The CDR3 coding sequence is TGTGCCAGCAGCCCACGACAGGGATACAACTCTGGAAACACCATATATTTT.

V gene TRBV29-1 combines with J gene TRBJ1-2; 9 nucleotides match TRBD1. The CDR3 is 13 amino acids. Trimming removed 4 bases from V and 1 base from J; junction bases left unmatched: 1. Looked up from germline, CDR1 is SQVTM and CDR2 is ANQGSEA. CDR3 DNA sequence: TGCAGCGTTGGGACAGGGGTTAACTATGGCTACACCTTC. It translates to CSVGTGVNYGYTF.

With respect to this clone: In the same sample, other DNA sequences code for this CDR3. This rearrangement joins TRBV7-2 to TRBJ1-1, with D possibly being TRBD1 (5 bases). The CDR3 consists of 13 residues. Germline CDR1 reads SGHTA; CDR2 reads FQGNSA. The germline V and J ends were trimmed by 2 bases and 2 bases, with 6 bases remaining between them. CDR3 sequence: CASSLQGNTEAFF. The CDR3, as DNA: TGTGCCAGCAGCTTACAGGGAAACACTGAAGCTTTCTTT.

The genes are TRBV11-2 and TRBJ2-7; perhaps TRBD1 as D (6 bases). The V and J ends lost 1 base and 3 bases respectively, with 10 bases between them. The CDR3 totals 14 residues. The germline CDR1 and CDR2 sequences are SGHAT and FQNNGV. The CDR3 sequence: CASSLAAGDYEQYF. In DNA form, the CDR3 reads TGTGCCAGCAGCTTAGCCGCAGGGGACTACGAGCAGTACTTC.

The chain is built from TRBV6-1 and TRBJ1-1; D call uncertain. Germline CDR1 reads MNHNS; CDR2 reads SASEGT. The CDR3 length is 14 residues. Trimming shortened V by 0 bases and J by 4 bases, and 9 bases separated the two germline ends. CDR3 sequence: CASSEALWVTEAFF. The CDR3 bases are TGTGCCAGCAGTGAAGCGCTTTGGGTCACTGAAGCTTTCTTT.

CDR3 DNA sequence: TGTGCCAGCAGCTTATCACCCCGGAGCGGGGTTCAAGAGACCCAGTACTTC. Translation gives CASSLSPRSGVQETQYF. The chain combines TRBV11-2 with TRBJ2-5, with 7 bases aligning to TRBD2. CDR3 length: 17 residues. V gave up 2 bases and J gave up 2 bases; unmatched junction bases: 11. Germline lookup yields CDR1 SGHAT and CDR2 FQNNGV.

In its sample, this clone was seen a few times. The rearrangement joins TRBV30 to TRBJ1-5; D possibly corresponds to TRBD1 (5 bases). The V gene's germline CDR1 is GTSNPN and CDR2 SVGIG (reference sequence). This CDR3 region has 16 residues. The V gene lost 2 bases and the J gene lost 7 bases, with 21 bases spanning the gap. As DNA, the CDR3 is TGTGCCTGGAGTACTCCCCGGGACGGCGGAGGGCAGCCCCAGCATTTT. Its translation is CAWSTPRDGGGQPQHF.

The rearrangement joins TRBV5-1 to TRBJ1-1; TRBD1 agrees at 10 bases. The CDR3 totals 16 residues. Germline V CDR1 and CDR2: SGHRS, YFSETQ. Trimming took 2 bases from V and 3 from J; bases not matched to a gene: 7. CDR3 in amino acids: CASSFAPGQGYTEAFF. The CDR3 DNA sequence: TGCGCCAGCAGCTTCGCCCCGGGACAGGGGTACACTGAAGCTTTCTTT.

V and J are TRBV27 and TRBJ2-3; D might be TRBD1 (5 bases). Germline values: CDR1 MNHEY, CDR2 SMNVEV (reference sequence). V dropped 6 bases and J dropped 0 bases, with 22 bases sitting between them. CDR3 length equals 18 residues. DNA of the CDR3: TGTGCCAGCAGCCTTACCCTTAACAGACGACAGAGCACAGATACGCAGTATTTT. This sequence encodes CASSLTLNRRQSTDTQYF.

The DNA for the CDR3 is TGTGCCAGCAGCGTAGAGACTGACTATAATTCACCCCTCCACTTT. Translated: CASSVETDYNSPLHF. The rearrangement uses TRBV9 and TRBJ1-6; the D is unclear. CDR1 is SGDLS and CDR2 is YYNGEE in the germline V gene. V gave up 0 bases and J gave up 3 bases, with 7 bases separating them. There are 15 residues in the CDR3.

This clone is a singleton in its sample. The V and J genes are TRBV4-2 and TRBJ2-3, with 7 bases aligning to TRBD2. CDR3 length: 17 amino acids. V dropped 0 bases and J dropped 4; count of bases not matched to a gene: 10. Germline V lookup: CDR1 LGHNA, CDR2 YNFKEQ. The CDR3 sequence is CASSQDGGDWTSDTQYF. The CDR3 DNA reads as TGTGCCAGCAGCCAAGATGGGGGGGACTGGACTTCAGATACGCAGTATTTT.

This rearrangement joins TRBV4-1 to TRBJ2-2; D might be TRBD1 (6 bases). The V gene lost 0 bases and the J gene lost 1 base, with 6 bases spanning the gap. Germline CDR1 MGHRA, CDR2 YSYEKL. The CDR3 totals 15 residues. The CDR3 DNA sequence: TGCGCCAGCAGCCAAGAAGGGGGGAACACCGGGGAGCTGTTTTTT. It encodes CASSQEGGNTGELFF.

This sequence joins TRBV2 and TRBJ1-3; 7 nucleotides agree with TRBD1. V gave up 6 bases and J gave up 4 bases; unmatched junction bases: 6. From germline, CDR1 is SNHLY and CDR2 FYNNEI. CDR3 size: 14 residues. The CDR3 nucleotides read TGTGCCAGCAGCTTACAGGGGTCCGGAAACACCATATATTTT. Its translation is CASSLQGSGNTIYF.

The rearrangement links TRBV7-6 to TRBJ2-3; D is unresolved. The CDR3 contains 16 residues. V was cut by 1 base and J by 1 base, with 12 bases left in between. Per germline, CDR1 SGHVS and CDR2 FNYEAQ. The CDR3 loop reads CASSLGSGKGTDTQYF. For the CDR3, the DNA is TGTGCCAGCAGCTTAGGATCAGGCAAGGGCACAGATACGCAGTATTTT.

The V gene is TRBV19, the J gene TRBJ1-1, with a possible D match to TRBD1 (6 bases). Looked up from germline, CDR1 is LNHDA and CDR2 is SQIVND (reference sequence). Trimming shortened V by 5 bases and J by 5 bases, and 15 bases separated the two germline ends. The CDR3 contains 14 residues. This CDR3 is CASSWGQLGTEAFF. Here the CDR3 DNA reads TGTGCCAGTAGTTGGGGACAACTGGGGACTGAAGCTTTCTTT.

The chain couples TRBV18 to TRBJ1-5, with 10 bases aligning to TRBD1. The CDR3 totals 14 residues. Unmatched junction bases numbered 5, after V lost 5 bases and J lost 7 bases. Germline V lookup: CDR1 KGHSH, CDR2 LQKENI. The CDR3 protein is CASSSGQGQQPQHF. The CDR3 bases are TGTGCCAGCTCATCGGGACAGGGGCAACAGCCCCAGCATTTT.

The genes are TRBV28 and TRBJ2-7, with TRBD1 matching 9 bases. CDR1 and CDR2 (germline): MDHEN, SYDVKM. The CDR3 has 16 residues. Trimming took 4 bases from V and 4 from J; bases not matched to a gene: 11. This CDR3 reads CASSSQQGARRYEQYF. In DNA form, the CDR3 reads TGTGCCAGCAGTTCCCAACAGGGGGCGCGAAGGTACGAGCAGTACTTC.

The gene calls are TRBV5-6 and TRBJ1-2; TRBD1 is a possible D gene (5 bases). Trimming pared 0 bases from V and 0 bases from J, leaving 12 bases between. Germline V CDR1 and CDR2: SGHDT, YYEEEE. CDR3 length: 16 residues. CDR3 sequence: CASSLGSGWSNYGYTF. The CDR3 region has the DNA TGTGCCAGCAGCTTGGGTTCAGGGTGGTCTAACTATGGCTACACCTTC.

The CDR3 region has the DNA TGTGCCAGCAGCACAACGACGGATTCGAACACTGAAGCTTTCTTT. Translation: CASSTTTDSNTEAFF. The chain is built from TRBV7-2 and TRBJ1-1; no reliable D call. Germline V gene sequence: CDR1 SGHTA, CDR2 FQGNSA. The CDR3 totals 15 residues. Trimming shortened V by 5 bases and J by 1 base, and 14 bases separated the two germline ends.

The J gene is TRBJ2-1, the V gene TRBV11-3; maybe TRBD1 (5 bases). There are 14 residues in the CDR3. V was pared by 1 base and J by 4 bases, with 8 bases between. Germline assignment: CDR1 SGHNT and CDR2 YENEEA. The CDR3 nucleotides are TGTGCCAGCAGCTTAGGTCAGGGATACAATGAGCAGTTCTTC. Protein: CASSLGQGYNEQFF.

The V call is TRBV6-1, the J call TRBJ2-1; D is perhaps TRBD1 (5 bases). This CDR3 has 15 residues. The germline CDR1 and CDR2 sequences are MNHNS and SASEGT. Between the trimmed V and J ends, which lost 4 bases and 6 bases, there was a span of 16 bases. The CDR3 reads CASSVDQGTLNEQFF. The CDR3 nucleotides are TGTGCCAGCAGTGTCGATCAGGGTACCCTCAATGAGCAGTTCTTC.

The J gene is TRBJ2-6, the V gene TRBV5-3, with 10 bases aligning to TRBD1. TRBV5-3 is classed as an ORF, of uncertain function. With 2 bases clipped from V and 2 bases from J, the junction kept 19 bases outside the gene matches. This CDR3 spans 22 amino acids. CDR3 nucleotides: TGTGCCAGAAGCTTCTGGGTGATCCGTGACAGGGGGCTGAGGGCTGGGGCCAACGTCCTGACTTTC. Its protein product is CARSFWVIRDRGLRAGANVLTF.